A single sample gave rise to the 15 T cell receptor beta chains below, sequenced in a study of shared clonotypes between healthy human individuals. Data came from immunoSEQ multiplex PCR; TCRdb stores just in-frame clones and leaves some out. The repertoire holds 900,000 to 1,200,000 clones, with roughly 74% as singletons. The specimen sequenced was memory CD4+ T cells from PBMCs. Subset described: CD45RA-negative fraction. The receptors were gathered from a man aged 18 to 35 in good health. Some clones in this sample may be carry-over from other donors' samples.

The chain has TRBV2 and TRBJ2-7, with 7 bases that match TRBD2. The CDR3 consists of 14 residues. The V gene end was trimmed by 8 bases and the J gene end by 6 bases; junction bases not matched to a gene: 13. Germline lookup yields CDR1 SNHLY and CDR2 FYNNEI. CDR3 sequence: CASGEAGRAGEQYF. The CDR3, as DNA: TGTGCCAGCGGGGAAGCAGGGAGGGCAGGCGAGCAGTACTTC.

J is TRBJ2-3 and V is TRBV7-9, with 8 bases lining up with TRBD2. Looked up from germline, CDR1 is SEHNR and CDR2 is FQNEAQ (reference sequence). CDR3 length: 15 residues. V trimming: 2 bases; J trimming: 4 bases; junction bases outside the gene matches: 5. In DNA form, the CDR3 reads TGTGCCAGCAGCTTATACGGGAGGGCGGCAGATACGCAGTATTTT. Its translation is CASSLYGRAADTQYF.

This clone was detected once. V is TRBV5-1 and J is TRBJ2-5; D gene uncertain. CDR1 is SGHRS and CDR2 is YFSETQ in the germline V gene. This CDR3 is 15 amino acids long. With 1 base removed from V and 5 bases from J, the gap between germline ends came to 15 bases. Here the CDR3 reads CASSLQIGVGETQYF. The CDR3, as DNA: TGCGCCAGCAGCTTGCAGATTGGGGTGGGGGAGACCCAGTACTTC. The variable domain in full, with the rest retrieved from reference TRBV5-1 and TRBJ2-5, is KAGVTQTPRYLIKTRGQQVTLSCSPISGHRSVSWYQQTPGQGLQFLFEYFSETQRNKGNFPGRFSGRQFSNSRSEMNVSTLELGDSALYLCASSLQIGVGETQYFGPGTRLLVL.

CDR3 region: CAWSNTDRVVGDQPQHF. CDR3 sequence (DNA): TGTGCCTGGAGTAATACCGACAGGGTGGTAGGGGATCAGCCCCAGCATTTT. The rearrangement uses TRBV30 and TRBJ1-5, with 7 bases fitting TRBD1. This CDR3 region has 17 residues. CDR1 and CDR2 (germline): GTSNPN, SVGIG (reference sequence). Germline trimming cut 2 bases from V and 5 bases from J; bases unmatched to any gene: 15. Variable domain in full (rest from reference TRBV30 and TRBJ1-5): SQTIHQWPATLVQPVGSPLSLECTVEGTSNPNLYWYRQAAGRGLQLLFYSVGIGQISSEVPQNLSASRPQDRQFILSSKKLLLSDSGFYLCAWSNTDRVVGDQPQHFGDGTRLSIL.

The V gene is TRBV6-1, the J gene TRBJ2-5; D unresolved. V lost 5 bases and J 4 bases, leaving 14 bases between the germline ends. The CDR3 length is 14 residues. Per the germline V gene, CDR1 is MNHNS and CDR2 is SASEGT. Here the CDR3 reads CASSWDSSRETQYF. The CDR3 nucleotides read TGTGCCAGCAGTTGGGATAGTAGCCGAGAGACCCAGTACTTC.

The chain couples TRBV14 to TRBJ2-5; unclear D gene. V was trimmed by 1 base and J by 7 bases, leaving 13 bases between them. The CDR3 has 14 amino acids. Germline CDR1 SGHDN, CDR2 FVKESK. The CDR3 DNA is TGTGCCAGCAGCCAAGGGCCAGCCTCTGGGACCCAGTACTTC. Translated: CASSQGPASGTQYF.

This clone was observed a single time. This sequence joins TRBV7-2 and TRBJ2-3; D gene ambiguous. The germline V gene has CDR1 SGHTA and CDR2 FQGNSA. The V end lost 2 bases, the J end lost 10 bases, and 10 bases lay between the germline ends. This CDR3 contains 12 residues. DNA of the CDR3: TGTGCCAGCAGCTTAACCAAGCTGTCGCAGTATTTT. The encoded protein is CASSLTKLSQYF.

The V and J genes are TRBV4-1 and TRBJ2-5, with D possibly being TRBD2 (7 bases). The CDR3 consists of 15 residues. The germline gives CDR1 MGHRA, CDR2 YSYEKL. Trimming removed 7 bases from V and 5 bases from J, with 20 bases in between. The DNA of the CDR3 is TGCGCCAGCAACCCCCGGGGGGACCAGGGGGAGACCCAGTACTTC. The encoded protein is CASNPRGDQGETQYF.

The chain's CDR3 is CASSLASYSISGNTIYF. Here the CDR3 DNA reads TGCGCCAGCAGCTTGGCCTCCTACTCGATCTCTGGAAACACCATATATTTT. The V and J genes are TRBV5-1 and TRBJ1-3; no clear D. The CDR3 has 17 residues. V was trimmed by 0 bases and J by 0 bases, leaving 13 bases between them. Germline V gene data show CDR1 as SGHRS and CDR2 as YFSETQ.

The chain is built from TRBV2 and TRBJ2-3; D may be TRBD2 (7 bases). The CDR3 runs 14 residues. Trimming took off 6 bases at V and 3 bases at J, with 13 bases between the two ends. From germline, CDR1 is SNHLY and CDR2 FYNNEI. The CDR3 region is CASRWRGGTDTQYF. DNA for the CDR3: TGTGCCAGCAGGTGGAGGGGGGGGACAGATACGCAGTATTTT.

V usage is TRBV30 and J usage is TRBJ2-7; maybe TRBD1 (6 bases). The germline CDR1 and CDR2 sequences are GTSNPN and SVGIG (reference sequence). Deletions cut 3 bases from V and 5 bases from J, with 11 bases between. The CDR3 has 12 amino acids. CDR3 residues: CAWSPRDNEQYF. CDR3 bases: TGTGCCTGGAGCCCCCGGGACAACGAGCAGTACTTC. Full variable domain (outside the CDR3, taken from reference TRBV30 and TRBJ2-7): SQTIHQWPATLVQPVGSPLSLECTVEGTSNPNLYWYRQAAGRGLQLLFYSVGIGQISSEVPQNLSASRPQDRQFILSSKKLLLSDSGFYLCAWSPRDNEQYFGPGTRLTVT.

This chain connects TRBV28 to TRBJ2-7; 7 nucleotides line up with TRBD1. CDR1 MDHEN and CDR2 SYDVKM come from the germline V gene. The CDR3 totals 16 residues. J was trimmed by 4 bases and V by 7 bases; bases with no gene match: 16. The CDR3 DNA reads as TGTGCCAGCACCCTTTATAAGTCCGGACAGGCGTACGAGCAGTACTTC. Protein sequence: CASTLYKSGQAYEQYF.

V usage is TRBV7-2 and J usage is TRBJ2-1; D is perhaps TRBD2 (6 bases). The CDR3 is made up of 15 amino acids. The germline gives CDR1 SGHTA, CDR2 FQGNSA. The V gene lost 2 bases and the J gene lost 5 bases, with 13 bases spanning the gap. The CDR3 region has the DNA TGTGCCAGCAGCTTAAGCCGAGGGAGGAACAATGAGCAGTTCTTC. Its translation: CASSLSRGRNNEQFF.

V usage is TRBV4-1 and J usage is TRBJ2-3; D is perhaps TRBD2 (5 bases). The CDR3 contains 14 residues. Trimming removed 8 bases at V and 2 bases at J, with 14 bases between. The germline V gene has CDR1 MGHRA and CDR2 YSYEKL. The CDR3 bases are TGCGCCAGCGCCCGGGGTGGGGTCACAGATACGCAGTATTTT. This gives the protein CASARGGVTDTQYF.

The chain uses TRBV4-3 and TRBJ1-5, with D possibly TRBD1 on 6 matching bases. Trimming stripped 1 base from V and 5 bases from J, with 12 bases between. The CDR3 runs 15 residues. Germline V CDR1 and CDR2: LGHNA, YSLEER. DNA of the CDR3: TGCGCCAGCAGCCAAGTTTGGCCAGGGGATCAGCCCCAGCATTTT. It translates to CASSQVWPGDQPQHF.